In this sample, the clone carrying this T cell receptor (beta chain) turned up once. What it binds is not known. The data were taken from a study of cytomegalovirus exposure and HLA in healthy donors. General study points: Reported results showed that the classifier diagnosed cytomegalovirus status with high specificity and sensitivity. Rates of TCR association differed by HLA locus in a later analysis, with DRB1 highest and HLA-C lowest.

The PCR contained 60 Vbeta and 13 Jbeta primers. Measured with immunoSEQ multiplex PCR; TCRdb has only the in-frame clones, and not every one. The table shows under 100,000 clones, with around 70% occurring only once. The germline gives CDR1 GTSNPN, CDR2 SVGIG (reference sequence). V lost 2 bases to trimming and J lost 1 base; unmatched junction nucleotides: 6. The CDR3 contains 15 residues. The TCR comes from a woman between 50 and 59 years old in good health and CMV-seropositive. The sample comprised PBMCs. The chain is built from TRBV30 and TRBJ2-3; 7 bases fit TRBD2. DNA for the CDR3: TGTGCCTGGAGTCCGACTAGCAGCCGCACAGATACGCAGTATTTT. Translation: CAWSPTSSRTDTQYF.